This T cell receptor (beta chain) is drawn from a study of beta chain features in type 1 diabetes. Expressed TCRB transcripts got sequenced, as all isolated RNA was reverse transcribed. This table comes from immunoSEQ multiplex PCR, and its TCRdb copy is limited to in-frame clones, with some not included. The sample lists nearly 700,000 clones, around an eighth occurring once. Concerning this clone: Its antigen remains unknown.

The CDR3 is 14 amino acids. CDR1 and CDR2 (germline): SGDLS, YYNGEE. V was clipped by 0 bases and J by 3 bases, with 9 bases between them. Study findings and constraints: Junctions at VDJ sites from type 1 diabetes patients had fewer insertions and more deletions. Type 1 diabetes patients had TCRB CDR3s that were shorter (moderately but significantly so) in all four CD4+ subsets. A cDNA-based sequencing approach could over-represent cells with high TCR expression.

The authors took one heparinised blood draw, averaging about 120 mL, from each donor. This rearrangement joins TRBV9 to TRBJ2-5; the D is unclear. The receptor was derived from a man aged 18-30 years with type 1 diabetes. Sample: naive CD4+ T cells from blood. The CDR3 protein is CASSVAGPKETQYF. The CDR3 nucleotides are TGTGCCAGCAGCGTAGCGGGCCCGAAAGAGACCCAGTACTTC.